These 21 T cell receptor beta chains share one sample of origin, sequenced in a study of T-cell reconstitution after alpha-beta-depleted transplantation in children. Unique molecular identifiers featured in how the TCRbeta library was prepared. MiXCR, run by TCRdb on the PCR reads, gives a single entry per CDR3 protein. Of about 600,000 distinct CDR3 sequences in the sample, 10% to 15% were seen once. Sequencing used PBMCs, mostly from graft donor cells, obtained 360 days after TCRalphabeta/CD19-depleted stem cell transplant. The receptors here all came from a male patient younger than 18 who had a stem cell transplant for acute myeloid leukemia, so the T cells may come from the graft donor.

To note about this clonotype: The final CDR3 position lacks the conserved phenylalanine or tryptophan, pointing to a likely read error. The chain links TRBV27 to TRBJ1-4, with D possibly matching TRBD1 (6 bases). The CDR3 covers 17 residues. V dropped 6 bases and J dropped 0 bases, with 17 bases sitting between them. Germline CDR1 MNHEY, CDR2 SMNVEV (reference sequence). This CDR3 is CASSPRAGATTNEKLFS. The CDR3 DNA follows: TGTGCCAGCAGCCCTAGGGCGGGGGCGACAACTAATGAAAAACTGTTTTCT.

The chain has TRBV29-1 and TRBJ2-4, with unresolved D. The length of the CDR3 is 10 residues. The germline V gene encodes CDR1 SQVTM and CDR2 ANQGSEA. V gave up 8 bases and J gave up 5 bases, with 7 bases separating them. The CDR3 coding sequence is TGCAGCATTACCGAAAACATTCAGTACTTC. The encoded protein is CSITENIQYF.

This clonotype was recorded many times. The genes are TRBV21-1 and TRBJ1-1. TRBV21-1 is shown as a pseudogene. This CDR3 contains 15 residues. CDR3 sequence (DNA): TGTGCCAGCAGCAAACGGCCCGACATGGAGGGTGAAGCTTTCTTT. Translation gives CASSKRPDMEGEAFF.

The gene calls are TRBV5-1 and TRBJ1-1; D is perhaps TRBD1 (5 bases). V was clipped by 0 bases and J by 2 bases, with 14 bases between them. From germline, CDR1 is SGHRS and CDR2 YFSETQ. The CDR3 loop spans 16 amino acids. In DNA form, the CDR3 reads TGCGCCAGCAGCTTGGTAGTCTCCAGGGCAAACACTGAAGCTTTCTTT. Amino acids: CASSLVVSRANTEAFF.

This chain joins TRBV28 and TRBJ1-4; TRBD1 agrees at 8 bases. The V segment lost 10 bases and the J segment 7 bases; nucleotides outside the gene matches: 8. Germline CDR1 MDHEN, CDR2 SYDVKM. This CDR3 region has 13 residues. The CDR3 spells CATTGGFFEKLFF. The CDR3, as DNA: TGTGCCACCACAGGGGGATTCTTTGAAAAACTGTTTTTT.

This clonotype has just a few counts. The chain combines TRBV20-1 with TRBJ1-2, with TRBD1 as a possible D gene (6 bases). This CDR3 has 14 residues. Trimming stripped 0 bases from V and 8 bases from J, with 16 bases between. Germline V gives CDR1 DFQATT, CDR2 SNEGSKA (reference sequence). CDR3 in amino acids: CSARDTDSGHGYTF. Here the CDR3 DNA reads TGCAGTGCTAGAGATACGGACAGTGGCCACGGCTACACCTTC.

A few counts support this clonotype. V is TRBV12-3 or TRBV12-4 and J is TRBJ2-7, with 13 bases fitting TRBD2. There are 15 residues in the CDR3. J was trimmed by 7 bases and V by 6 bases; bases with no gene match: 9. The CDR3 coding sequence is TGTGCCAGCAGAAGTGGGACTAGCGGGACGAGGGAGCAGTACTTC. As protein: CASRSGTSGTREQYF.

Only a few counts were recorded for this clonotype. The chain has TRBV10-3 and TRBJ2-7; tentative D call: TRBD1 (6 bases). The CDR3 contains 16 residues. V was shortened by 4 bases and J by 5 bases, with 21 bases between the two germline ends. Per germline, CDR1 ENHRY and CDR2 SYGVKD. CDR3 nucleotide sequence: TGTGCCATCAGTGGGGCTTTTAGAGGGGGACACGACGAGCAGTACTTC. Its translation is CAISGAFRGGHDEQYF.

This clonotype was seen a handful of times. V gene TRBV27 combines with J gene TRBJ2-1; D is undetermined. Per the germline V gene, CDR1 is MNHEY and CDR2 is SMNVEV (reference sequence). The CDR3 length is 15 residues. V shed 3 bases and J shed 6 bases, with 15 bases lying between them. For the CDR3, the DNA is TGTGCCAGCAGTTTTGCCCCTGTTCATCGCAATGAGCAGTTCTTC. It specifies CASSFAPVHRNEQFF.

This clonotype was counted at least ten times. Germline and junction disagree at one end, which may indicate a read error. J is TRBJ2-1 and V is TRBV7-7, with 13 bases aligning to TRBD2. The CDR3 has 16 residues. Germline CDR1 SSHAT, CDR2 FNYEAQ (reference sequence). CDR3 nucleotides: TGTGCTAGCAGCTCTCGACTAGCGGGAGGTGACAATGAGCAGTTCTTC. Protein sequence: CASSSRLAGGDNEQFF.

This clonotype was picked up many times. The chain links TRBV7-8 to TRBJ2-7; D possibly uses TRBD1 or TRBD2 (5 bases each). From germline, CDR1 is SGHVS and CDR2 FQNEAQ. CDR3 length: 14 amino acids. The germline V and J ends were trimmed by 1 base and 4 bases, with 11 bases remaining between them. The CDR3 DNA sequence: TGTGCCAGCAGCTTAGGTCCAGGGAGATACGAGCAGTACTTC. Translation: CASSLGPGRYEQYF.

This clonotype showed up just once. The chain employs TRBV5-2 and TRBJ2-1; TRBD1 reflects the table's D call only, with no check against the DNA. TRBV5-2 is a recognized pseudogene. This CDR3 is 15 amino acids long. This CDR3 is CARGPGLSSYNEQFF. The CDR3 region has the DNA TGTGCCAGGGGCCCCGGGTTGAGCTCCTACAATGAGCAGTTCTTC.

Many counts were recorded for this clonotype. This chain joins TRBV28 and TRBJ2-2; no reliable D call. Looked up from germline, CDR1 is MDHEN and CDR2 is SYDVKM. Trimming cost V 3 bases and J 7 bases, with 3 bases left between them. The CDR3 consists of 11 residues. The CDR3 nucleotides read TGTGCCAGCAGTTTGATCGGGGAGCTGTTTTTT. It is translated as CASSLIGELFF.

This clonotype was recorded once. The J gene is TRBJ2-2, the V gene TRBV7-2, with D perhaps matching TRBD1 or TRBD2 (6 bases each). CDR3 length: 17 residues. Looked up from germline, CDR1 is SGHTA and CDR2 is FQGNSA. Trimming took 4 bases from V and 5 from J, leaving 20 bases between them. The CDR3 nucleotides are TGTGCCAGCAGCTCGACCCATCTCACAGGGAGGACCGGGGAGCTGTTTTTT. It encodes CASSSTHLTGRTGELFF.

The rearrangement joins TRBV9 to TRBJ2-3, with D perhaps TRBD2 (6 bases). Trimming removed 4 bases at V and 5 bases at J, with 14 bases between. This CDR3 has 14 residues. CDR1 and CDR2 (germline): SGDLS, YYNGEE. CDR3 nucleotide sequence: TGTGCCAGCAGCCAGGAGGGATTAAAAGATACGCAGTATTTT. Its translation is CASSQEGLKDTQYF.

This chain connects TRBV28 to TRBJ2-7, with TRBD2 matching over 8 bases. The germline V gene encodes CDR1 MDHEN and CDR2 SYDVKM. V lost 2 bases and J lost 2; bases outside the gene matches: 5. The CDR3 covers 15 residues. CDR3 nucleotide sequence: TGTGCCAGCAGTTTAAGGGGACTAGGACCCTACGAGCAGTACTTC. Translating it yields CASSLRGLGPYEQYF.

The chain has TRBV7-9 and TRBJ2-5; perhaps TRBD2 as D (7 bases). The CDR3 runs to 15 residues. Germline V gene data show CDR1 as SEHNR and CDR2 as FQNEAQ (reference sequence). The V end lost 2 bases, the J end lost 2 bases, and 12 bases lay between the germline ends. The chain's CDR3 is CASSLRGALQETQYF. CDR3 coding DNA: TGTGCCAGCAGCTTACGGGGGGCGTTGCAAGAGACCCAGTACTTC.

This chain connects TRBV28 to TRBJ2-1, with 8 bases matching TRBD2. The CDR3 consists of 15 residues. Germline V gene lookup returns CDR1 MDHEN and CDR2 SYDVKM. Unmatched junction bases numbered 16, after V lost 7 bases and J lost 11 bases. The CDR3 region is CASTPGLLAAHKQFF. The DNA of the CDR3 is TGTGCCAGCACCCCAGGTCTACTAGCGGCTCACAAGCAGTTCTTC.

This clonotype was detected only once. This rearrangement joins TRBV24-1 to TRBJ2-5, with TRBD2 as a possible D gene (5 bases). There are 13 residues in the CDR3. V lost 7 bases and J lost 0, with 8 bases in between. Germline V gives CDR1 KGHDR, CDR2 SFDVKD. For the CDR3, the DNA is TGTGCCACCAGGGAGCGGTACCAAGAGACCCAGTACTTC. It yields the protein CATRERYQETQYF.

This clonotype was observed a handful of times. This chain uses TRBV6-1 with TRBJ1-3; D gene unclear. This CDR3 is built from 15 residues. Trimming removed 7 bases from V and 2 bases from J, with 15 bases in between. Germline CDR1 and CDR2: MNHNS and SASEGT. CDR3 region: CASTRTAYAGNTIYF. CDR3 DNA: TGTGCCAGCACCAGGACGGCGTACGCTGGAAACACCATATATTTT.

This clonotype was observed a few times. J is TRBJ2-1 and V is TRBV7-3, with D possibly being TRBD1 or TRBD2 (5 bases each). Trimming pared 3 bases from V and 6 bases from J, leaving 9 bases between. The CDR3 is 13 residues long. CDR1 is SGHTA and CDR2 is FQGTGA in the germline V gene. The CDR3 reads CASSFRDLNEQFF. CDR3 sequence (DNA): TGTGCCAGCAGCTTCCGGGACCTCAATGAGCAGTTCTTC.